This is a list of T cell receptor beta chains from one sample in a study of cytomegalovirus exposure and HLA in healthy donors. Assay: immunoSEQ multiplex PCR; the TCRdb copy retains only in-frame clones and omits some. The table has almost 200,000 clones, 70% to 80% seen once. The specimen sequenced was PBMCs. The receptors come from a woman aged 25 to 39 in good health and CMV-seropositive. The CDR3 runs from the conserved cysteine through the conserved F or W. A D gene is named only where the DNA matches it firmly. Not every row has a clone size; where given, it reads once, few, many or a size class.

TRBV7-8	TRBJ1-1	NA	TRBD1	TGTGCCAGCAGCTTAGGTAGGGGGCAGGAAGCTTTCTTT	CASSLGRGQEAFF
TRBV7-9	TRBJ1-2	once	NA	TGTGCCAGCAGCCCCGGGTCCGGGGTTTATGGCTACACCTTC	CASSPGSGVYGYTF
TRBV6-5	TRBJ2-1	NA	NA	TGTGCCAGCAGTTACGCCGACAGTATGAATGAGCAGTTCTTC	CASSYADSMNEQFF
TRBV27	TRBJ2-7	few	TRBD2	TGTGCCAGCAGTTTATCGAGCCCAACTAGCGGGGCCTACGAGCAGTACTTC	CASSLSSPTSGAYEQYF
TRBV18	TRBJ2-1	few	NA	TGTGCCAGCTCACCACCGGGGCTCAGGGAAGGGGAGCAGTTCTTC	CASSPPGLREGEQFF
TRBV11-2	TRBJ1-1	NA	TRBD1	TGTGCCAGCAGCCGGGGACAGGTAATAGACACTGAAGCTTTCTTT	CASSRGQVIDTEAFF
TRBV11-3	TRBJ2-5	NA	NA	TGTGCCAGCAGCCAGAGACGGACTGCACAAGAGACCCAGTACTTC	CASSQRRTAQETQYF
TRBV4-2	TRBJ1-1	NA	NA	TGTGCCAGCAGCCAAGAGGTCGTAGAAGGGGCTGAAGCTTTCTTT	CASSQEVVEGAEAFF
TRBV5-6	TRBJ1-4	once	NA	TGTGCCAGCAGCTTGGGAACTCCCCATGAAAAACTGTTTTTT	CASSLGTPHEKLFF
TRBV5-4	TRBJ1-2	NA	TRBD1	TGTGCCAGCAGCTGGGGACAGGGTGTAGAATATGGCTACACCTTC	CASSWGQGVEYGYTF
TRBV5-1	TRBJ2-7	NA	TRBD1	TGCGCCAGCAGCTTAGGACAGGGTGGATACGAGCAGTACTTC	CASSLGQGGYEQYF
TRBV25-1	TRBJ2-7	NA	TRBD1	TGTGCCAGCAGTGATTCCGGGACAGGGGACGTAGCCCTGTACTTC	CASSDSGTGDVALYF
TRBV4-1	TRBJ2-7	NA	TRBD2	TGCGCCAGCAGCCCCACGTCCAAGCGGGGGGTTTGCGAGCAGTACTTC	CASSPTSKRGVCEQYF
TRBV6-4	TRBJ1-4	once	NA	TGTGCCAGCAGTGCGCTTGGCGGGGAGAGCGAAAAACTGTTTTTT	CASSALGGESEKLFF
TRBV5-4	TRBJ2-7	few	NA	TGTGCCAGCAGCTTAGGGGATTTTCCCTACGAGCAGTACTTC	CASSLGDFPYEQYF
TRBV7-4	TRBJ2-1	NA	TRBD1	TGTGCCAGCAGCCTAGGGGGACAGGGGATCGCAAATGAGCAGTTCTTC	CASSLGGQGIANEQFF
TRBV7-9	TRBJ2-3	NA	TRBD2	TGTGCCAGCAGCTCCATAGCGGGAGTAAGCACAGATACGCAGTATTTT	CASSSIAGVSTDTQYF
TRBV5-1	TRBJ1-5	NA	NA	TGCGCCAGCAGGGAGGACAGTAGCAATCAGCCCCAGCATTTT	CASREDSSNQPQHF
TRBV5-1	TRBJ2-1	once	TRBD1	TGCGCCAGCAGCTTGGGGGGACAGGGAGAATTTAGTGAGCAGTTCTTC	CASSLGGQGEFSEQFF
TRBV10-3	TRBJ2-1	NA	TRBD2	TGTGCCATCAGCTATCCTGGCGGGGGGCGCTCCTACAATGAGCAGTTCTTC	CAISYPGGGRSYNEQFF
TRBV9	TRBJ2-3	NA	NA	TGTGCCAGCAGCGTAGACGGGACAAGCACAGATACGCAGTATTTT	CASSVDGTSTDTQYF
TRBV2	TRBJ2-5	NA	NA	TGTGCCAGCAGTGAGCACATCGAGGGCGGGCCCCCCGCGTACTTC	CASSEHIEGGPPAYF
TRBV19	TRBJ1-6	NA	NA	TGTGCCAGTAGTACGGACAGTCGGAATTCACCCCTCCACTTT	CASSTDSRNSPLHF
TRBV6-5	TRBJ2-7	NA	TRBD2	TGTGCCATAAAGTCAGCGGGGCACAACGAGCAGTACTTC	CAIKSAGHNEQYF